This T cell receptor (beta chain) comes out of a study of Ad26.COV2.S vaccination and SARS-CoV-2 variants. TCRdb's table, derived via immunoSEQ multiplex PCR, lists solely in-frame clones and lacks some. The sample lists roughly 100,000 clones, around three quarters occurring once. About this clone itself: The antigen remains undetermined.

Overall study findings and caveats: The authors reported substantial breadth in spike-specific CD8+ and CD4+ T cell responses after vaccination. Compared with placebo recipients, vaccine recipients had higher spike-specific TCR breadth.

The CDR3 is made up of 13 amino acids. V lost 1 base to trimming and J lost 8 bases, with 11 bases between them. Germline V gives CDR1 LGHNA, CDR2 YSLEER. The sequence came from a human donor who had recovered from COVID-19. The genes are TRBV4-3 and TRBJ1-2; perhaps TRBD1 as D (6 bases). The material sequenced was peripheral blood, taken after recovery from COVID-19. CDR3 nucleotide sequence: TGCGCCAGCAGCCAAGCGCGGGGGGGCGGCTACACCTTC. Protein: CASSQARGGGYTF.